This TCR beta chain was retrieved from a study of T cells in Graves' hyperthyroidism and ophthalmopathy. Study as a whole: Staff took peripheral blood when the initial diagnosis was made, before any treatment began. The study's findings and limits: Expanded thyroid clonotypes (above 0.001) were mostly also found in blood.

This clonotype was seen repeatedly, ten times or more. The antigen is undetermined. Researchers amplified the TCR beta CDR3 regions from RNA transcripts. An initial round of RT-PCR targeting the TCR CDR3 relied on the HTBI primer set. TCRdb passed the multiplex PCR reads through MiXCR, listing each CDR3 protein once. This table has roughly 240,000 distinct CDR3 sequences, over 15% appearing once. This CDR3 comprises 15 residues. V was cut by 4 bases and J by 0 bases, with 10 bases left in between. Germline V gives CDR1 SGHRS, CDR2 YFSETQ. Sequencing was done on a sample of blood. The rearrangement uses TRBV5-1 and TRBJ2-2; D ambiguous. The sequence derives from a woman aged 18-29 years with Graves' ophthalmopathy. In DNA, the CDR3 is TGCGCCAGCAGCCCGGGCCATTCGAACACCGGGGAGCTGTTTTTT. This codes for CASSPGHSNTGELFF. The whole variable domain, remainder taken from reference TRBV5-1 and TRBJ2-2, is KAGVTQTPRYLIKTRGQQVTLSCSPISGHRSVSWYQQTPGQGLQFLFEYFSETQRNKGNFPGRFSGRQFSNSRSEMNVSTLELGDSALYLCASSPGHSNTGELFFGEGSRLTVL.